This T cell receptor (beta chain) is drawn from a study of identical twins listed by TCRdb under 2016. Context from the whole study: To test whether fetal clonotypes persist, this study deep-sequenced TCR alpha and beta repertoires from monozygotic twins, from unrelated adults of various ages, and from cord blood. To rule out contamination, replicate twin experiments were performed at different times with different library preparation protocols.

The research as a whole found: Because the same donors could not be followed over many years, conclusions were based on cross-sectional statistical analysis. In monozygotic twins, recombination models systematically underestimated out-of-frame TCR alpha sharing, but the models matched the sharing seen between unrelated individuals. Fewer insertions were carried by abundant cord blood beta clonotypes, a similar but weaker trend appeared in young adult naive repertoires, and no such trend appeared in memory repertoires. Excess twin sharing in beta out-of-frame sequences was weaker because fewer shared sequences lowered the signal-to-noise ratio. Out-of-frame TCR alpha sequences shared between twins showed an excess of low generation-probability sequences compared with coincidental sharing between unrelated individuals. Zero-insertion analyses could be partly confounded by invariant T cells such as MAIT and iNKT, although diverse VJ usage argued against such confounding for most clonotypes.

The receptor library was made with 5' RACE. TCRdb shows the sequencer as Illumina HiSeq 2000. A universal primer binding site was introduced by template switching, and a unique molecular identifier was present in the final cDNA, enabling accurate counting of TCR cDNA molecules. Specific primers in the conserved constant-segment region were used to synthesize first-strand cDNA for TCR alpha and beta chains. To control for contamination, every cDNA library was double barcoded, receiving both a SMART-Mk sample barcode and Illumina barcodes. TruSeq adapter sequences along with Illumina sample barcodes were introduced in two successive PCR steps. The TCR alpha and beta cDNA libraries were sequenced on the Illumina HiSeq platform using custom primers. The source study handled its data this way. MiGEC processed the raw reads to extract unique molecular identifiers, while MiXCR was used to determine the CDR3 positions. For each individual, recombination models were inferred using an EM algorithm with the repgenHMM and IGoR tools. The analysis of shared clonotypes was done with the tcR package in R, with sharing normalized by the product of cloneset sizes. Out-of-frame nonproductive sequences were analyzed to study raw recombination free of thymic and clonal selection effects. TCRdb's own reprocessing of the public reads used fastp at Q25 and MiXCR and kept productive beta chains. Rows are combined by CDR3 protein, so each entry shows the most common genes and DNA. It is TCRdb's table, rather than the study itself, that gives the V and J calls and clone size. In all, the sample holds fewer than 250,000 distinct CDR3 sequences, and 7.5% of those were seen once. The ten biggest clones cover under 6% of the sample.

Every donor in the study was a healthy Caucasian. The twin cohort consisted of three pairs of female monozygotic twins, all aged 18 to 29 years. Positive isolation kits from Invitrogen were used to isolate the CD4+ and CD8+ T cell populations. V and J lose 0 bases and 7 bases, and a span of 10 bases separates them. From a lookup of the germline V gene, CDR1 and CDR2 are MNHEY and SVGAGI. Inclusive of the bounding cysteine and phenylalanine, the CDR3 is 15 residues long. The CDR3 DNA has 45 bases and is translated from base 1. As concerns this clonotype: Its antigen target is currently unknown. Base qualities were left out, and no much larger clone turns up one base away.

The sample was also reused in another study, on yellow fever vaccine responses in identical twins. As described in the second report: The authors reported that the T cell response to vaccination in identical twins appeared partly convergent and partly personalized. The study precisely tracked vaccine-responding T cell clones in identical twins.

The chain couples TRBV6-5 to TRBJ1-6, and the D gene may be TRBD1, 5 bases matching. The sample taken for sequencing was CD8+ T cells sorted from blood. The origin of this receptor is a woman younger than 30 in good health. The DNA reads as follows: TGTGCCAGCAGTTACTCAGCAGGGAAGAATTCACCCCTCCACTTT. It translates to CASSYSAGKNSPLHF.